This T cell receptor (beta chain) was documented in a study of blood T cell repertoires in COVID-19. The V and J ends lost 6 bases and 2 bases, in that order; junction bases with no gene match: 6. Per the germline V gene, CDR1 is WSHSY and CDR2 is SAAADI. This CDR3 spans 14 amino acids. The protocol was immunoSEQ multiplex PCR, while the TCRdb copy is restricted to in-frame clones and leaves out a portion. In the table there are about 230,000 clones, roughly 85% of which are singletons. The sequencing input was peripheral blood. The V and J genes are TRBV10-2 and TRBJ1-1, with 7 positions matching TRBD1. This receptor was taken from a woman in her 70s with active or convalescent COVID-19. CDR3 in amino acids: CASSRTGDNTEAFF. CDR3 DNA sequence: TGCGCCAGCAGCCGGACAGGTGATAACACTGAAGCTTTCTTT.